These T cell receptor beta chains were read from a single sample in a study of vaccination and CD4 T cells after COVID-19. These receptors lack a known antigen. TCRdb re-called the PCR reads with MiXCR, one entry per CDR3 protein. The data contain 15,000 to 20,000 distinct CDR3 sequences, around 45% of them singletons. Input material: CD4+ T cells from blood, cultured in vitro. Receptors originate from a human donor who had recovered from COVID-19. Both conserved end residues are part of each CDR3. Fields, in order: V gene, J gene, clone size, D gene, CDR3 protein, CDR3 DNA. D genes are given only for firm matches. Clone size is shown for a subset of rows, as once, few, many or a class of expanded clone.

v_gene: TRBV5-6
j_gene: TRBJ1-1
abundance: NA
d_gene: NA
CDR3aa: CASSQLGGDTEAFF
CDR3nt: TGTGCCAGCAGCCAGCTTGGGGGAGACACTGAAGCTTTCTTT

v_gene: TRBV2
j_gene: TRBJ2-7
abundance: NA
d_gene: TRBD1
CDR3aa: CASSSARDSPYEQYF
CDR3nt: TGTGCCAGCAGCTCCGCGAGGGACAGCCCTTACGAGCAGTACTTC

v_gene: TRBV19
j_gene: TRBJ1-6
abundance: NA
d_gene: NA
CDR3aa: CATRDRRGPLHF
CDR3nt: TGTGCCACTAGGGACCGTCGTGGACCCCTCCACTTT

v_gene: TRBV15
j_gene: TRBJ1-5
abundance: few
d_gene: TRBD1
CDR3aa: CATSSDRGERAYSNQPQHF
CDR3nt: TGTGCCACCAGCAGTGACAGGGGAGAAAGGGCATATAGCAATCAGCCCCAGCATTTT

v_gene: TRBV12-3/TRBV12-4
j_gene: TRBJ1-2
abundance: few
d_gene: NA
CDR3aa: CASSDTGKGGGYTF
CDR3nt: TGTGCCAGCAGTGATACAGGGAAAGGGGGTGGCTACACCTTC

v_gene: TRBV30
j_gene: TRBJ2-1
abundance: once
d_gene: TRBD2
CDR3aa: CAWSVPLREGGYNEQFF
CDR3nt: TGTGCCTGGAGTGTACCTTTGCGGGAGGGAGGCTACAATGAGCAGTTCTTC

v_gene: TRBV7-8
j_gene: TRBJ1-4
abundance: NA
d_gene: NA
CDR3aa: CASSFNQGREKLFF
CDR3nt: TGTGCCAGCAGCTTCAACCAAGGTCGGGAAAAACTGTTTTTT

v_gene: TRBV2
j_gene: TRBJ2-1
abundance: NA
d_gene: NA
CDR3aa: CASREWTDSYNEQFF
CDR3nt: TGTGCCAGCAGGGAGTGGACAGACTCCTACAATGAGCAGTTCTTC

v_gene: TRBV6-1
j_gene: TRBJ2-1
abundance: NA
d_gene: TRBD1
CDR3aa: CASSEPGTGGGEQFF
CDR3nt: TGTGCCAGCAGTGAACCCGGGACAGGGGGCGGTGAGCAGTTCTTC

v_gene: TRBV6-1
j_gene: TRBJ2-3
abundance: few
d_gene: NA
CDR3aa: CASSEGQGGFTDTQYF
CDR3nt: TGTGCCAGCAGTGAGGGTCAGGGGGGATTCACAGATACGCAGTATTTT

v_gene: TRBV6-5
j_gene: TRBJ1-1
abundance: medium-sized
d_gene: NA
CDR3aa: CASSSSQGNTEAFF
CDR3nt: TGTGCCAGCAGTTCCTCTCAGGGGAACACTGAAGCTTTCTTT

v_gene: TRBV6-1
j_gene: TRBJ1-2
abundance: few
d_gene: NA
CDR3aa: CASSPRQAQSGYTF
CDR3nt: TGTGCCAGCAGCCCACGACAGGCTCAATCGGGCTACACCTTC

v_gene: TRBV11-2
j_gene: TRBJ2-5
abundance: few
d_gene: NA
CDR3aa: CASSLGPETQYF
CDR3nt: TGTGCCAGCAGCTTAGGCCCGGAGACCCAGTACTTC

v_gene: TRBV7-7
j_gene: TRBJ2-1
abundance: once
d_gene: TRBD2
CDR3aa: CASSPTSGGAGEQFF
CDR3nt: TGTGCCAGCAGCCCGACTAGCGGGGGGGCCGGTGAGCAGTTCTTC

v_gene: TRBV19
j_gene: TRBJ1-6
abundance: medium-sized
d_gene: TRBD1
CDR3aa: CASSIQGQRFNSPLHF
CDR3nt: TGTGCCAGTAGTATCCAGGGACAGCGCTTTAATTCACCCCTCCACTTT

v_gene: TRBV19
j_gene: TRBJ1-1
abundance: NA
d_gene: NA
CDR3aa: CASSARGGRTEAFF
CDR3nt: TGTGCCAGTAGTGCCCGTGGGGGGCGAACTGAAGCTTTCTTT

v_gene: TRBV28
j_gene: TRBJ1-1
abundance: NA
d_gene: NA
CDR3aa: CALSSGNKNTEAFF
CDR3nt: TGTGCCCTAAGCTCCGGGAACAAGAACACTGAAGCTTTCTTT